One sample yielded the 17 T cell receptor beta chains listed below, sequenced in a study of T-cell reconstitution after alpha-beta-depleted transplantation in children (dated by TCRdb to 2015 to 2016). Receptors were amplified or captured by PCR. For sequencing, an Illumina HiSeq 2500 was employed. TCR libraries were prepared with molecular barcoding, using unique molecular identifiers to normalize TCRbeta repertoire quantification. In-frame beta chains were kept once TCRdb had trimmed the public reads at Q25 with fastp and called clones with MiXCR. Merged by CDR3 protein, the rows form single entries marked with the most common genes and DNA. Within this sample are 250,000 to 350,000 distinct CDR3 sequences, with over 20% of them counted one time only. The ten largest account for approximately 11% of the sample. The treatment or condition label here, explained by the study, means: allogeneic hematopoietic cell transplantation with graft depleted of TCRalphabeta T cells and CD19 B cells.

The sample was PBMCs, mostly from graft donor cells, taken 180 days after TCRalphabeta/CD19-depleted stem cell transplant. These receptors came from a male patient between 5 and 17 years old who had a stem cell transplant for acute lymphoblastic leukemia, so the T cells may come from the graft donor.

The rearrangement uses TRBV7-3 and TRBJ2-1, with 11 bases matching TRBD2. CDR1 is SGHTA and CDR2 is FQGTGA in the germline V gene. CDR3 length: 17 amino acids. V shed 1 base and J 10 bases; nucleotides not matched to a gene: 12. The CDR3 coding sequence is TGTGCCAGCAGCTTAAGTGCCCGGGGACTAGCGGCATCCGAGCAGTTCTTC. Translating it yields CASSLSARGLAASEQFF.

On this clonotype itself: A much more abundant neighbour one base away suggests this may be a read error. J is TRBJ2-3 and V is TRBV10-3; D unresolved. CDR3 length: 11 amino acids. Germline CDR1 and CDR2: ENHRY and SYGVKD. Trimming left V 6 bases short and J 2 bases short, with 3 bases between. CDR3 protein: CAISYTDTQYF. CDR3 sequence (DNA): TGTGCCATCAGCTACACAGATACGCAGTATTTT.

This clonotype occurred a few times. The chain's CDR3 is CASSQGRWPTDTQYF. In nucleotides, the CDR3 is TGCGCCAGCAGCCAAGGCCGTTGGCCCACAGATACGCAGTATTTT. J is TRBJ2-3 and V is TRBV4-1, with D uncertain. V was cut by 1 base and J by 2 bases, with 10 bases left in between. CDR3 length: 15 residues. CDR1 is MGHRA and CDR2 is YSYEKL in the germline V gene.

The chain carries TRBV3-1 and TRBJ2-7; D could derive from TRBD1 or TRBD2 (8 bases each). CDR1 is LGHDT and CDR2 is YNNKEL in the germline V gene (reference sequence). The CDR3 is 15 amino acids. V gave up 4 bases and J gave up 3 bases, with 16 bases separating them. CDR3 protein: CASSPWTGTSYEQYF. CDR3 nucleotide sequence: TGTGCCAGCAGCCCATGGACAGGGACTAGCTACGAGCAGTACTTC.

The CDR3 sequence: CASGLGDRGSDTQYF. DNA of the CDR3: TGTGCTAGTGGTTTAGGAGACAGGGGGTCAGATACGCAGTATTTT. The chain recombines TRBV12-5 with TRBJ2-3; 9 positions match TRBD1. V gave up 3 bases and J gave up 4 bases; unmatched junction bases: 5. Germline CDR1 LGHNT, CDR2 FRNRAP. The CDR3 is 15 amino acids.

The chain carries TRBV9 and TRBJ2-1; TRBD1 agrees at 9 bases. V was clipped by 0 bases and J by 12 bases; unmatched bases: 4. The CDR3 has 13 residues. Per the germline V gene, CDR1 is SGDLS and CDR2 is YYNGEE. CDR3: CASSVEWDRVQFF. CDR3 DNA sequence: TGTGCCAGCAGCGTAGAATGGGACAGGGTGCAGTTCTTC.

This rearrangement joins TRBV5-1 to TRBJ2-7; TRBD2 might be the D (6 bases). This CDR3 contains 15 residues. With 2 bases removed from V and 1 base from J, the gap between germline ends came to 13 bases. In germline, CDR1 is SGHRS, CDR2 YFSETQ. Here the CDR3 DNA reads TGCGCCAGCAGCTTAGGGCCGGGAGTGTCCTACGAGCAGTACTTC. Translated: CASSLGPGVSYEQYF.

This clonotype was observed at least ten times. V is TRBV12-3 or TRBV12-4 and J is TRBJ2-5; 7 nucleotides match TRBD2. Trimming took 2 bases from V and 5 from J; bases not matched to a gene: 8. The CDR3 is 15 amino acids. CDR3 nucleotide sequence: TGTGCCAGCAGTTTAAGGGCGGGAGAGTCTGAGACCCAGTACTTC. Translating it yields CASSLRAGESETQYF.

There are a few counts of this clonotype. The CDR3 nucleotides are TGTGCCAGCAGCTTAGATAGAACGGGACCACAGTTCTTC. Translation: CASSLDRTGPQFF. The chain combines TRBV7-2 with TRBJ2-1, with D tentatively TRBD1 or TRBD2 (5 bases each). V lost 1 base and J lost 13, with 14 bases in between. CDR1 and CDR2 (germline): SGHTA, FQGNSA. There are 13 residues in the CDR3. Based on the CDR3 plus reference TRBV7-2 and TRBJ2-1, the full variable domain is GAGVSQSPSNKVTEKGKDVELRCDPISGHTALYWYRQSLGQGLEFLIYFQGNSAPDKSGLPSDRFSAERTGGSVSTLTIQRTQQEDSAVYLCASSLDRTGPQFFGPGTRLTVL.

A few counts support this clonotype. The chain links TRBV5-1 to TRBJ2-5; TRBD2 is a possible D gene (5 bases). V gave up 0 bases and J gave up 2 bases, with 11 bases separating them. The germline V gene has CDR1 SGHRS and CDR2 YFSETQ. The CDR3 sequence is 15 residues long. CDR3 nucleotide sequence: TGCGCCAGCAGCTTGGTAGGACTGCAACAAGAGACCCAGTACTTC. Translated, it gives CASSLVGLQQETQYF.

The chain links TRBV10-1 to TRBJ2-2, with D tentatively TRBD1 or TRBD2 (6 bases each). The V gene's germline CDR1 is WNHNN and CDR2 SYGVQD (reference sequence). The CDR3 runs 18 residues. V was cut by 3 bases and J by 2 bases, with 19 bases left in between. The DNA of the CDR3 is TGCGCCAGCAGTGATATCGGAGGGGGGTACCGAAACACCGGGGAGCTGTTTTTT. Its protein is CASSDIGGGYRNTGELFF.

This clonotype was observed many times. The rearrangement uses TRBV4-1 and TRBJ2-5, with 8 bases that match TRBD2. From germline, CDR1 is MGHRA and CDR2 YSYEKL. CDR3 size: 15 residues. V was pared by 3 bases and J by 4 bases, with 7 bases of the junction left unmatched. CDR3 sequence reads: CASSHVGLAGETQYF. As DNA, the CDR3 is TGCGCCAGCAGCCATGTAGGACTAGCAGGAGAGACCCAGTACTTC.

The rearrangement links TRBV4-1 to TRBJ2-5; no reliable D call. With 5 bases removed from V and 0 bases from J, the gap between germline ends came to 16 bases. CDR1 MGHRA and CDR2 YSYEKL come from the germline V gene. The CDR3 is made up of 16 amino acids. This CDR3 is CASSYLGPGDQETQYF. The CDR3 DNA reads as TGCGCCAGCAGCTACTTAGGTCCTGGTGACCAAGAGACCCAGTACTTC.

The V and J genes are TRBV5-1 and TRBJ2-7, with 8 bases identical to TRBD1. The CDR3 consists of 15 residues. V was pared by 2 bases and J by 5 bases, with 9 bases of the junction left unmatched. Germline loops: CDR1 SGHRS, CDR2 YFSETQ. CDR3 residues: CASSFGGDRGHEQYF. In nucleotides, the CDR3 is TGCGCCAGCAGCTTCGGGGGCGACAGGGGCCACGAGCAGTACTTC.

In this sample, this clonotype turned up many times. The V gene is TRBV12-3 or TRBV12-4, the J gene TRBJ2-7, with unresolved D. V lost 6 bases to trimming and J lost 2 bases, with 14 bases between them. This CDR3 is 14 amino acids long. CDR3 nucleotides: TGTGCCAGCAGCCTATCTGGGCCCACCTACGAGCAGTACTTC. Translated: CASSLSGPTYEQYF.

A remark on this clonotype: The germline gene is not matched at one end of the junction; a read error may be the cause. V gene TRBV12-3 or TRBV12-4 combines with J gene TRBJ2-1; 11 bases are a match to TRBD2. This CDR3 spans 15 amino acids. The CDR3 loop is CASSFGLAGGNEQLF. In nucleotides, the CDR3 is TGTGCCAGCAGTTTTGGTCTAGCGGGAGGAAATGAGCAGCTCTTC.

The CDR3 nucleotides read TGTGCCAGCAGTTTAGCCCGGCCAGGGGTTGGGCAAGAGACCCAGTACTTC. This encodes CASSLARPGVGQETQYF. J is TRBJ2-5 and V is TRBV12-3 or TRBV12-4; the D gene is possibly TRBD1 (6 bases). This CDR3 is built from 17 residues. V was clipped by 0 bases and J by 2 bases, with 16 bases between them.